The 5 T cell receptor beta chains below all came from one sample that was sequenced in a study of vaccination and CD4 T cells after COVID-19. Their cognate antigens are unknown. Cultured CD4+ T cell DNA underwent sequencing with the Oncomine TCR Beta short-read assay. Using its own MiXCR run on the PCR reads, TCRdb lists one record per CDR3 protein. The data contain about 710 distinct CDR3 sequences, approximately 11% of them singletons. Described treatment: roughly 10-day PBMC culture with coronavirus spike peptide pools or control peptides (ViraFEST assay). One should note that the unexposed donor's CD4+ T cells were collected before the COVID-19 pandemic (2011-2018). The sample was CD4+ T cells from blood, cultured in vitro. The receptor source for this set is a human donor in good health.

Relative to its sample, this clonotype is large (0.1 to 1%). The rearrangement uses TRBV5-4 and TRBJ1-2; D unclear. V gave up 4 bases and J gave up 8 bases, with 15 bases separating them. This CDR3 contains 13 residues. Per germline, CDR1 SGHNT and CDR2 YYREEE (reference sequence). This CDR3 is CASSRSRTDGYTF. CDR3 nucleotide sequence: TGTGCCAGCAGCAGGTCGCGGACGGACGGCTACACCTTC.

The genes are TRBV3-1 and TRBJ2-7, with TRBD2 matching over 8 bases. V was clipped by 3 bases and J by 6 bases; unmatched bases: 1. The CDR3 length is 12 residues. The germline V gene encodes CDR1 LGHDT and CDR2 YNNKEL (reference sequence). The CDR3 sequence is CASSHRGGEQYF. CDR3 nucleotides: TGTGCCAGCAGCCACCGGGGGGGCGAGCAGTACTTC.

This clonotype is termed large. The CDR3 sequence is CATSEGSAGVEDTQYF. The DNA of the CDR3 is TGTGCCACCAGTGAAGGGTCGGCGGGGGTTGAAGATACGCAGTATTTT. The chain joins TRBV24-1 to TRBJ2-3; TRBD2 matches 7 bases. Germline CDR1 and CDR2: KGHDR and SFDVKD. V trimming: 4 bases; J trimming: 5 bases; junction bases outside the gene matches: 11. The CDR3 contains 16 residues.

This clonotype is judged large. The CDR3 DNA sequence: TGTGCCAGCAGCCTGACAGGGGGCACTAACTATGGCTACACCTTC. It is translated as CASSLTGGTNYGYTF. The chain employs TRBV7-2 and TRBJ1-2, with TRBD1 matching 10 bases. Germline CDR1 reads SGHTA; CDR2 reads FQGNSA. Trimming at V came to 5 bases and at J to 0 bases, leaving 3 bases not matched to a gene. The CDR3 loop spans 15 amino acids.

This chain joins TRBV5-1 and TRBJ2-7; D might be TRBD1 (5 bases). Trimming cost V 0 bases and J 3 bases, with 7 bases left between them. Per germline, CDR1 SGHRS and CDR2 YFSETQ. The CDR3 is 13 residues long. The CDR3 region has the DNA TGCGCCAGCAGCTTGGGACAGTTCTACGAGCAGTACTTC. This encodes CASSLGQFYEQYF.